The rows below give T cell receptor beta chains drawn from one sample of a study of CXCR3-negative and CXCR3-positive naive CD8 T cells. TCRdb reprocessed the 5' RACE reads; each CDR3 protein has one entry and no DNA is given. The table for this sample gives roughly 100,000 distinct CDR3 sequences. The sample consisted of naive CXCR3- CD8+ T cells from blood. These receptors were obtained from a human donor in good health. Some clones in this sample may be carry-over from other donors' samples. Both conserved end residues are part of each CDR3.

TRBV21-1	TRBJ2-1	CASSTGGGRCSYNEQFF
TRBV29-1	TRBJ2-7	CSVPGQGIYEQYF
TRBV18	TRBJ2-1	CASSPGPPGTEAYNEQFF
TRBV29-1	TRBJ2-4	CSVRPWDSKNIQYF
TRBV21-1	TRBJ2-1	CASSKGKCRGNEQFF
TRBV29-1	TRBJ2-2	CSVEAPEGENTGELFF
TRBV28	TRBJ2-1	CAAGEDPNNEQFF
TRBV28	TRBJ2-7	CAHSPGAGGHEQYF
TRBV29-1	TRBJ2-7	CSVLIQDQQYF
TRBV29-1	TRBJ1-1	CSVEDFGGEGAFF
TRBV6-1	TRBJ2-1	CASSEGTSYYNEQFF
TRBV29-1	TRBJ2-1	CSVEGSGLAGINEQFF
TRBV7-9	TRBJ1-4	CASSPLTEKLFF
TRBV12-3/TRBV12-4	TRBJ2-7	CASSLLATDEQYF
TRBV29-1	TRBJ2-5	CSVVQGRFETQYF
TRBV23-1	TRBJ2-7	CASSQRGGYEQYF
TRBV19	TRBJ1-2	CASSMGLTGYGYTF
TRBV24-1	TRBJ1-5	CATSDVPEGQGKERLSNQPQHF
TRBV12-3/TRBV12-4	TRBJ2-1	CASLDSSYNEQFF
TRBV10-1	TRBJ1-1	CASRGGDLRAFF
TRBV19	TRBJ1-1	CASSLPMNTEAFF
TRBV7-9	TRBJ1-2	CASSDTSGLTNGYTF
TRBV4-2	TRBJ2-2	CASSQDVTSGRAGELFF
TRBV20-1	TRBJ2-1	CSALPRLALYNEQFF
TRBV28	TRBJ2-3	CASSLGLAGGREDTQYF
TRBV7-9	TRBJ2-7	CASSYTLRDRESYEQYF
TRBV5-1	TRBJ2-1	CASTSGQGPTTYNEQFF
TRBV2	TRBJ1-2	CASSEEAEANYGYTF
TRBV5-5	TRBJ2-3	CASSLAPGQSDTQYF
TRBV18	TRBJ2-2	CASSPPMSGRVNTGELFF
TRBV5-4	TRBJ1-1	CASSLGLEAFF
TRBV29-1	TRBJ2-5	CSVGGGYGEQETQYF
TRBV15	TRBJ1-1	CATSSGVTVGTEAFF
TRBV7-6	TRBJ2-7	CASSPGRGEQYF
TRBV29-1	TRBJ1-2	CSVSGEQAPSNGYTF
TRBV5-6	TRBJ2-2	CASSLRELELFF
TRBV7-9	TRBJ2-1	CASRSEEGVAYNEQFF
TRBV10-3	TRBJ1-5	CAVGGMDKNSNQPQHF
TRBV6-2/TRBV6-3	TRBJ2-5	CASSSWTDQETQYF
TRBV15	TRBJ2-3	CATGRRGTDTQYF
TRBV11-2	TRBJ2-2	CASTRGLGNTGELFF
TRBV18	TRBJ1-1	CASLPGATGTEAFF
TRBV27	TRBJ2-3	CASSHPASGDTQYF
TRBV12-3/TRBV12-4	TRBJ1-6	CASSPSGLNSPLHF
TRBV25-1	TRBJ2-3	CASSLRGSADTQYF
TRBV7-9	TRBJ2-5	CASSLGFGGSQETQYF
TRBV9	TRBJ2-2	CASTGVTGELFF
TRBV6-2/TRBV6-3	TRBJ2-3	CASRPEGTDTQYF
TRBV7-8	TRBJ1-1	CASSLGQGAGRNTEAFF
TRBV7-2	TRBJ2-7	CASEYPGLAGFYEQYF
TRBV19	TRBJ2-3	CASSKASTDTQYF
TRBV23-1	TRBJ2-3	CASSQSGAMRRTDTQYF
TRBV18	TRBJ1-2	CASSEERARVYGYTF